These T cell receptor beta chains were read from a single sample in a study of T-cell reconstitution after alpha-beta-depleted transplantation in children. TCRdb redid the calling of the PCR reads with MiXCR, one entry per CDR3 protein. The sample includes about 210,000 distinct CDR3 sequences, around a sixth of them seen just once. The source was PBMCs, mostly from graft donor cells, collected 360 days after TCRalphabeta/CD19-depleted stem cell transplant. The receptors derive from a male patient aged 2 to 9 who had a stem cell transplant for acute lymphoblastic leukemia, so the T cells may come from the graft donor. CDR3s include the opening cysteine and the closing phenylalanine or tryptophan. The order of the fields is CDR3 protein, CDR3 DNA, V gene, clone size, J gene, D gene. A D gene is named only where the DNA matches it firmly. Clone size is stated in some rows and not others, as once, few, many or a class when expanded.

cdr3_aa: CASSLAPSGGSYEQYF
cdr3_nt: TGTGCCAGCAGCTTAGCCCCTAGCGGGGGATCCTACGAGCAGTACTTC
v_call: TRBV11-2
clone_size: many
j_call: TRBJ2-7
d_call: TRBD2

cdr3_aa: CASQGRFQETQYF
cdr3_nt: TGTGCCAGCCAGGGTAGATTCCAAGAGACCCAGTACTTC
v_call: TRBV28
clone_size: few
j_call: TRBJ2-5
d_call: NA

cdr3_aa: CASSGTGGLDTEAFF
cdr3_nt: TGTGCCAGCAGTGGAACAGGGGGATTGGACACTGAAGCTTTCTTT
v_call: TRBV27
clone_size: few
j_call: TRBJ1-1
d_call: TRBD1

cdr3_aa: CSVVRGPGQDYNEQFF
cdr3_nt: TGCAGCGTTGTTCGGGGGCCGGGACAGGACTACAATGAGCAGTTCTTC
v_call: TRBV29-1
clone_size: few
j_call: TRBJ2-1
d_call: TRBD1

cdr3_aa: CSARETSVSTDTQYF
cdr3_nt: TGCAGTGCTAGAGAAACTAGCGTGAGCACAGATACGCAGTATTTT
v_call: TRBV20-1
clone_size: few
j_call: TRBJ2-3
d_call: TRBD2

cdr3_aa: CASTGLAAGRLRGTDTQYF
cdr3_nt: TGTGCCAGCACGGGCTTGGCGGCGGGGAGGTTGAGAGGCACAGATACGCAGTATTTT
v_call: TRBV12-3/TRBV12-4
clone_size: NA
j_call: TRBJ2-3
d_call: NA

cdr3_aa: CASSRGTSGFSDTQYF
cdr3_nt: TGTGCCAGCAGCCGCGGGACTAGCGGGTTCTCAGATACGCAGTATTTT
v_call: TRBV12-3/TRBV12-4
clone_size: many
j_call: TRBJ2-3
d_call: TRBD2

cdr3_aa: CASSLMGTGNTGELFF
cdr3_nt: TGTGCCAGCAGCTTAATGGGGACGGGTAACACCGGGGAGCTGTTTTTT
v_call: TRBV7-6
clone_size: few
j_call: TRBJ2-2
d_call: NA

cdr3_aa: CASSQDRQGWVNEQFF
cdr3_nt: TGTGCCAGCAGCCAAGATCGCCAGGGGTGGGTAAATGAGCAGTTCTTC
v_call: TRBV4-2
clone_size: few
j_call: TRBJ2-1
d_call: NA

cdr3_aa: CASSIGLAGYNEQFF
cdr3_nt: TGTGCCAGTAGTATTGGACTAGCGGGCTACAATGAGCAGTTCTTC
v_call: TRBV19
clone_size: NA
j_call: TRBJ2-1
d_call: TRBD2

cdr3_aa: CASSRVAGADTGELFF
cdr3_nt: TGCGCCAGCAGTCGTGTAGCGGGAGCGGACACCGGGGAGCTGTTTTTT
v_call: TRBV5-1
clone_size: NA
j_call: TRBJ2-2
d_call: TRBD2

cdr3_aa: CSARDQDWAYEQYF
cdr3_nt: TGCAGTGCTAGAGATCAGGACTGGGCCTACGAGCAGTACTTC
v_call: TRBV20-1
clone_size: few
j_call: TRBJ2-7
d_call: NA

cdr3_aa: CASSTRGSSYEQYF
cdr3_nt: TGTGCCAGCAGTACCCGGGGGAGCTCCTACGAGCAGTACTTC
v_call: TRBV12-3/TRBV12-4
clone_size: many
j_call: TRBJ2-7
d_call: NA

cdr3_aa: CASRQIGASGKQYF
cdr3_nt: TGCGCCAGCAGGCAAATCGGGGCCTCGGGTAAGCAGTACTTC
v_call: TRBV4-1
clone_size: few
j_call: TRBJ2-7
d_call: NA

cdr3_aa: CASMETGPGNTIYF
cdr3_nt: TGCGCCAGCATGGAAACGGGGCCCGGAAACACCATATATTTT
v_call: TRBV5-1
clone_size: few
j_call: TRBJ1-3
d_call: NA

cdr3_aa: CACSLGQGGETQYF
cdr3_nt: TGTGCCTGCAGCTTAGGTCAGGGAGGAGAGACCCAGTACTTC
v_call: TRBV11-2
clone_size: NA
j_call: TRBJ2-5
d_call: NA

cdr3_aa: CASSLAGGQRFADTQYF
cdr3_nt: TGTGCCAGCAGCTTAGCAGGGGGACAAAGGTTTGCAGATACGCAGTATTTT
v_call: TRBV7-9
clone_size: NA
j_call: TRBJ2-3
d_call: NA

cdr3_aa: CASSQDLKAPGLADTQYF
cdr3_nt: TGCGCCAGCAGCCAAGATCTTAAGGCCCCGGGACTAGCAGATACGCAGTATTTT
v_call: TRBV4-3
clone_size: few
j_call: TRBJ2-3
d_call: TRBD2

cdr3_aa: CASRRDRVTGELFF
cdr3_nt: TGTGCCAGCAGGCGGGACAGGGTGACGGGGGAGCTGTTTTTT
v_call: TRBV6-2/TRBV6-3
clone_size: NA
j_call: TRBJ2-2
d_call: TRBD1

cdr3_aa: CASSWSLAGDYEQYF
cdr3_nt: TGTGCCAGCAGTTGGTCACTAGCGGGAGACTACGAGCAGTACTTC
v_call: TRBV12-3/TRBV12-4
clone_size: NA
j_call: TRBJ2-7
d_call: TRBD2

cdr3_aa: CATSVGGTGDTEAFF
cdr3_nt: TGTGCCACCAGTGTTGGAGGGACAGGGGACACTGAAGCTTTCTTT
v_call: TRBV24-1
clone_size: NA
j_call: TRBJ1-1
d_call: TRBD1

cdr3_aa: CATSRDSTENEQFF
cdr3_nt: TGTGCCACCAGCAGAGATTCGACAGAGAATGAGCAGTTCTTC
v_call: TRBV15
clone_size: few
j_call: TRBJ2-1
d_call: NA

cdr3_aa: CASSSRQAVAPNEQFF
cdr3_nt: TGTGCCAGCAGCTCGCGACAGGCCGTTGCTCCTAATGAGCAGTTCTTC
v_call: TRBV5-5
clone_size: few
j_call: TRBJ2-1
d_call: NA

cdr3_aa: CASGPGRPLSTGELFF
cdr3_nt: TGTGCTAGTGGACCCGGGAGGCCCTTGTCCACCGGGGAGCTGTTTTTT
v_call: TRBV12-5
clone_size: NA
j_call: TRBJ2-2
d_call: TRBD2

cdr3_aa: CASSEPLGAYEQYF
cdr3_nt: TGTGCCAGCAGTGAGCCGTTGGGAGCCTACGAGCAGTACTTC
v_call: TRBV6-1
clone_size: NA
j_call: TRBJ2-7
d_call: NA

cdr3_aa: CASSLRGPVTF
cdr3_nt: TGTGCCAGCAGTTTGCGGGGGCCAGTAACCTTC
v_call: TRBV12-3/TRBV12-4
clone_size: NA
j_call: TRBJ1-2
d_call: NA

cdr3_aa: CSVRKDNEKLFF
cdr3_nt: TGCAGCGTTCGGAAGGATAATGAAAAACTGTTTTTT
v_call: TRBV29-1
clone_size: few
j_call: TRBJ1-4
d_call: NA

cdr3_aa: CASSSNTFSYEQYF
cdr3_nt: TGTGCCAGCAGTTCAAACACCTTCTCCTACGAGCAGTACTTC
v_call: TRBV7-8
clone_size: NA
j_call: TRBJ2-7
d_call: NA

cdr3_aa: CASSLEPTADTQYF
cdr3_nt: TGCGCCAGCAGCTTGGAGCCGACGGCAGATACGCAGTATTTT
v_call: TRBV5-1
clone_size: NA
j_call: TRBJ2-3
d_call: NA

cdr3_aa: CSVEVGGSGELFF
cdr3_nt: TGCAGCGTTGAAGTTGGTGGTTCCGGGGAGCTGTTTTTT
v_call: TRBV29-1
clone_size: few
j_call: TRBJ2-2
d_call: NA

cdr3_aa: CASSPAGNSYEQYF
cdr3_nt: TGTGCCAGCAGCCCTGCAGGTAACTCCTACGAGCAGTACTTC
v_call: TRBV5-6
clone_size: few
j_call: TRBJ2-7
d_call: NA

cdr3_aa: CASSTFNRGSSYEQYF
cdr3_nt: TGTGCCAGCAGCACATTCAACAGGGGATCATCCTACGAGCAGTACTTC
v_call: TRBV7-8
clone_size: few
j_call: TRBJ2-7
d_call: TRBD1

cdr3_aa: CSALVASGATYEQYF
cdr3_nt: TGCAGTGCCCTCGTGGCTAGCGGGGCCACCTACGAGCAGTACTTC
v_call: TRBV20-1
clone_size: NA
j_call: TRBJ2-7
d_call: TRBD2

cdr3_aa: CASSNGQIEAFF
cdr3_nt: TGTGCCAGCAGTAACGGACAGATTGAAGCTTTCTTT
v_call: TRBV12-3/TRBV12-4
clone_size: few
j_call: TRBJ1-1
d_call: NA

cdr3_aa: CASSLDTNPETQYF
cdr3_nt: TGTGCCAGCAGTTTGGACACCAACCCAGAGACCCAGTACTTC
v_call: TRBV12-3/TRBV12-4
clone_size: few
j_call: TRBJ2-5
d_call: NA

cdr3_aa: CASSLRFSQETQYF
cdr3_nt: TGTGCCAGCAGCTTAAGGTTCTCCCAAGAGACCCAGTACTTC
v_call: TRBV7-8
clone_size: few
j_call: TRBJ2-5
d_call: NA

cdr3_aa: CASSPDRANYNEQFF
cdr3_nt: TGTGCCAGCAGCCCTGACAGGGCTAACTACAATGAGCAGTTCTTC
v_call: TRBV11-2
clone_size: many
j_call: TRBJ2-1
d_call: TRBD1

cdr3_aa: CAISDSGSFVDTQYF
cdr3_nt: TGTGCCATCAGTGATTCAGGATCGTTTGTTGATACGCAGTATTTT
v_call: TRBV10-3
clone_size: many
j_call: TRBJ2-3
d_call: NA

cdr3_aa: CASSLAAGTNYEQYF
cdr3_nt: TGCGCCAGCAGCTTGGCTGCGGGGACGAACTACGAGCAGTACTTC
v_call: TRBV5-1
clone_size: few
j_call: TRBJ2-7
d_call: NA

cdr3_aa: CASSQDFGTSGYEQYF
cdr3_nt: TGCGCCAGCAGCCAAGATTTTGGGACTAGCGGGTACGAGCAGTACTTC
v_call: TRBV4-3
clone_size: NA
j_call: TRBJ2-7
d_call: TRBD2

cdr3_aa: CATSRLNTEAFF
cdr3_nt: TGTGCCACCAGCAGATTGAACACTGAAGCTTTCTTT
v_call: TRBV15
clone_size: NA
j_call: TRBJ1-1
d_call: NA

cdr3_aa: CATSRDLADTQYF
cdr3_nt: TGTGCCACCAGCAGAGATCTGGCAGATACGCAGTATTTT
v_call: TRBV15
clone_size: few
j_call: TRBJ2-3
d_call: NA

cdr3_aa: CASHRGGGPGAYNEQFF
cdr3_nt: TGTGCCAGTCACAGAGGAGGAGGGCCAGGGGCCTACAATGAGCAGTTCTTC
v_call: TRBV6-2/TRBV6-3
clone_size: NA
j_call: TRBJ2-1
d_call: NA

cdr3_aa: CASSFGPAVDRREQYF
cdr3_nt: TGTGCCAGCAGTTTTGGTCCGGCTGTGGACAGACGCGAGCAGTACTTC
v_call: TRBV12-3/TRBV12-4
clone_size: few
j_call: TRBJ2-7
d_call: NA

cdr3_aa: CASRPGGSSYNEQFF
cdr3_nt: TGTGCCAGCAGGCCAGGCGGGAGCTCCTACAATGAGCAGTTCTTC
v_call: TRBV3-1
clone_size: few
j_call: TRBJ2-1
d_call: TRBD2

cdr3_aa: CASSLIKWQTGNQPQHF
cdr3_nt: TGTGCCAGCAGCTTAATAAAGTGGCAGACGGGTAATCAGCCCCAGCATTTT
v_call: TRBV11-2
clone_size: many
j_call: TRBJ1-5
d_call: NA

cdr3_aa: CASSLQGEQFF
cdr3_nt: TGTGCCAGCAGCTTACAGGGAGAGCAGTTCTTC
v_call: TRBV5-6
clone_size: many
j_call: TRBJ2-1
d_call: NA

cdr3_aa: CASSFTADSLNEKLFF
cdr3_nt: TGTGCCAGCAGCTTTACCGCGGACAGCCTTAATGAAAAACTGTTTTTT
v_call: TRBV13
clone_size: NA
j_call: TRBJ1-4
d_call: NA

cdr3_aa: CASSPSVETQYF
cdr3_nt: TGTGCCAGCTCACCATCGGTAGAGACCCAGTACTTC
v_call: TRBV18
clone_size: NA
j_call: TRBJ2-5
d_call: NA

cdr3_aa: CASSLGADSYNEQFF
cdr3_nt: TGCGCCAGCAGCTTGGGGGCGGACTCCTACAATGAGCAGTTCTTC
v_call: TRBV5-1
clone_size: NA
j_call: TRBJ2-1
d_call: NA

cdr3_aa: CSVAGTGDTGELFF
cdr3_nt: TGCAGCGTCGCCGGGACAGGGGATACCGGGGAGCTGTTTTTT
v_call: TRBV29-1
clone_size: NA
j_call: TRBJ2-2
d_call: TRBD1

cdr3_aa: CASRQSTGTVTDTQYF
cdr3_nt: TGTGCCAGCAGACAAAGTACAGGGACCGTCACAGATACGCAGTATTTT
v_call: TRBV12-3/TRBV12-4
clone_size: few
j_call: TRBJ2-3
d_call: NA

cdr3_aa: CASSSYGRNQPQHF
cdr3_nt: TGTGCCAGCAGCTCATATGGCCGCAATCAGCCCCAGCATTTT
v_call: TRBV7-3
clone_size: NA
j_call: TRBJ1-5
d_call: NA